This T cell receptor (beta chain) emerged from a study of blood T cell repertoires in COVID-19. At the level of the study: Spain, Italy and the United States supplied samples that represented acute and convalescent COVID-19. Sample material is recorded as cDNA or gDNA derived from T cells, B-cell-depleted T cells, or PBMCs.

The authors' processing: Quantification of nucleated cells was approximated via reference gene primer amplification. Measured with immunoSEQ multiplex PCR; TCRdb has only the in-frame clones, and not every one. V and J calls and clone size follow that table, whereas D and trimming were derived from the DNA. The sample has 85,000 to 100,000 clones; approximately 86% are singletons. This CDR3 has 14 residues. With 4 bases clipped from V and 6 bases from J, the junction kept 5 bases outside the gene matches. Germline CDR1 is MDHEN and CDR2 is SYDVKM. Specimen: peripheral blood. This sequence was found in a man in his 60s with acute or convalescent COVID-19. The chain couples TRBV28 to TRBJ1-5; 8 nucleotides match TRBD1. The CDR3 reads CASSSGGSGQPQHF. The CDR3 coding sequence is TGTGCCAGCAGTTCAGGGGGCTCAGGTCAGCCCCAGCATTTT.